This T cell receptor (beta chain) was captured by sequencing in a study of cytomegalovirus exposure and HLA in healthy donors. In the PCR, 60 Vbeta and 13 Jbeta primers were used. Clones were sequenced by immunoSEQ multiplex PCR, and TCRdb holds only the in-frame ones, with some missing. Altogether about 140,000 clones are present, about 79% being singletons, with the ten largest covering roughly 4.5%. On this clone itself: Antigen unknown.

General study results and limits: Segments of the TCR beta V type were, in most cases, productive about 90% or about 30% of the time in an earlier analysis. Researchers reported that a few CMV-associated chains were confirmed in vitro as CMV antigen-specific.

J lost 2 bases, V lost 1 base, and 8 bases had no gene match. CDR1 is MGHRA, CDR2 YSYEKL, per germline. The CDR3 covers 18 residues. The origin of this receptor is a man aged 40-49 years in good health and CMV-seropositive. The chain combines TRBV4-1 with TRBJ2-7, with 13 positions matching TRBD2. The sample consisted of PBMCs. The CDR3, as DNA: TGCGCCAGCAGCCAAGCGGGACCGGGACTAGCGGGAACCTACGAGCAGTACTTC. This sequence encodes CASSQAGPGLAGTYEQYF.